This TCR beta chain is drawn from a study of blood T cell repertoires in COVID-19. Study at large: The samples span acute and convalescent COVID-19 from the United States, Italy and Spain.

In the source study's methods: Estimation of nucleated cell counts was performed using reference gene primer amplification. TCRdb's table, derived via immunoSEQ multiplex PCR, lists solely in-frame clones and lacks some. V and J calls and clone size are copied from that table; D and trimming were computed from the DNA. The data hold around 80,000 clones, with around 79% observed a single time. This CDR3 spans 13 amino acids. CDR1 KGHSH and CDR2 LQKENI come from the germline V gene. With V trimmed by 3 bases and J by 7 bases, 4 bases remained unmatched. Sequencing was performed on peripheral blood. The sequence was obtained from an elderly man with acute or convalescent COVID-19. The V call is TRBV18, the J call TRBJ1-2; 8 bases agree with TRBD1. CDR3 nucleotides: TGTGCCAGCTCACCGGACAGGGTCTCTGGCTACACCTTC. Translation gives CASSPDRVSGYTF. The variable domain in full, with the rest retrieved from reference TRBV18 and TRBJ1-2, is NAGVMQNPRHLVRRRGQEARLRCSPMKGHSHVYWYRQLPEEGLKFMVYLQKENIIDESGMPKERFSAEFPKEGPSILRIQQVVRGDSAAYFCASSPDRVSGYTFGSGTRLTVV.